These T cell receptor beta chains were read from a single sample in a study of Ad26.COV2.S vaccination and SARS-CoV-2 variants. Produced via immunoSEQ multiplex PCR; TCRdb's table is partial and in-frame only. The repertoire includes 510,000 or so clones, around 85% of them detected once, and 9.5% to 15% sits in the top ten. The input for sequencing was peripheral blood, taken in a trial of Ad26.COV2.S vaccine versus placebo. These receptors were collected from a person aged 18 to 59 who received the Ad26.COV2.S COVID-19 vaccine or a placebo. CDR3s include the opening cysteine and the closing phenylalanine or tryptophan. The order of the fields is J gene, D gene, clone size, V gene, CDR3 protein, CDR3 DNA. D genes are given only for firm matches. Only some rows state a clone size, as once, few, many or a class for expanded clones.

TRBJ2-1 TRBD2 . TRBV7-2 CASSHRDYYNEQFF TGTGCCAGCAGCCACCGGGACTACTACAATGAGCAGTTCTTC
TRBJ1-5 . . TRBV7-3 CASSFSASNQPQHF TGTGCCAGCAGCTTTTCGGCTAGCAATCAGCCCCAGCATTTT
TRBJ1-2 TRBD1 . TRBV28 CAIDPLTGTANYGYTF TGTGCCATCGACCCGCTCACCGGGACAGCTAACTATGGCTACACCTTC
TRBJ2-7 TRBD1 few TRBV5-6 CASSSLGQGAYEQYF TGTGCCAGCAGCTCATTGGGACAGGGGGCCTACGAGCAGTACTTC
TRBJ1-1 . . TRBV19 CASINVGGYTEAFF TGTGCCAGTATAAACGTCGGGGGCTACACTGAAGCTTTCTTT
TRBJ2-7 . . TRBV5-4 CASSQPGPSTYEQYF TGTGCCAGCAGCCAACCGGGACCCTCAACCTACGAGCAGTACTTC
TRBJ2-1 . . TRBV11-2 CASNNLGGLSYNEQFF TGTGCCAGCAACAATCTAGGTGGGTTGTCCTACAATGAGCAGTTCTTC
TRBJ1-2 . . TRBV28 CASSLLQGAGYTF TGTGCCAGCAGTTTGTTACAGGGTGCGGGCTACACCTTC
TRBJ2-7 . . TRBV7-2 CASSFSSGSYEQYF TGTGCCAGCAGCTTCAGTTCAGGGTCCTACGAGCAGTACTTC
TRBJ1-1 . . TRBV28 CASSQIQGRAFF TGTGCCAGCAGTCAAATCCAGGGGAGGGCTTTCTTT
TRBJ1-1 . . TRBV7-3 CASSPFGGVRANTEAFF TGTGCCAGCAGCCCCTTCGGCGGCGTCAGGGCGAACACTGAAGCTTTCTTT
TRBJ2-2 . . TRBV5-1 CASSLAVTTGELFF TGCGCCAGCAGCTTGGCGGTCACCACCGGGGAGCTGTTTTTT
TRBJ2-1 TRBD2 . TRBV7-7 CASSRTAGRDEQFF TGTGCTAGCAGCCGCACAGCGGGGAGGGATGAGCAGTTCTTC
TRBJ2-5 TRBD1 . TRBV11-2 CASSLERGQGWETQYF TGTGCCAGCAGCTTAGAGCGTGGACAGGGGTGGGAGACCCAGTACTTC
TRBJ1-1 TRBD1 . TRBV27 CASFPGTGGLNTEAFF TGTGCCAGCTTTCCCGGGACAGGGGGGTTGAACACTGAAGCTTTCTTT
TRBJ1-1 TRBD1 . TRBV11-2 CASSFGSGTGAFF TGTGCCAGCAGCTTTGGATCCGGGACAGGAGCTTTCTTT
TRBJ2-5 TRBD2 once TRBV11-1 CASSRTSGSMETQYF TGTGCCAGCAGCCGGACTAGCGGGAGTATGGAGACCCAGTACTTC
TRBJ1-2 . . TRBV5-4 CASSSEVQAHYGYTF TGTGCCAGCAGCTCGGAAGTACAGGCCCACTATGGCTACACCTTC
TRBJ2-5 TRBD2 . TRBV15 CATSRERGDQETQYF TGTGCCACCAGCAGAGAGCGGGGGGACCAAGAGACCCAGTACTTC
TRBJ2-3 . . TRBV5-1 CASRMGLGDTDTQYF TGCGCCAGCAGGATGGGGTTGGGGGACACAGATACGCAGTATTTT
TRBJ2-2 TRBD2 few TRBV5-1 CASSPGLAGTGELFF TGCGCCAGCAGCCCCGGACTAGCGGGCACCGGGGAGCTGTTTTTT
TRBJ2-7 TRBD2 . TRBV6-5 CASSWTSGSINEQYF TGTGCCAGCAGCTGGACTAGCGGGAGTATCAACGAGCAGTACTTC
TRBJ2-1 TRBD2 . TRBV25-1 CASSEDSGRYNEQFF TGTGCCAGCAGTGAAGATAGCGGGAGATACAATGAGCAGTTCTTC
TRBJ1-5 TRBD1 . TRBV10-3 CAISEGTVGQPQHF TGTGCCATCAGTGAGGGGACAGTTGGTCAGCCCCAGCATTTT
TRBJ2-5 . . TRBV7-8 CASSLVGVLETQYF TGTGCCAGCAGCTTAGTTGGGGTTTTGGAGACCCAGTACTTC
TRBJ1-2 TRBD1 . TRBV27 CASSRRTGTTSSNYGYTF TGTGCCAGCAGTCGAAGGACAGGGACCACGTCTTCTAACTATGGCTACACCTTC
TRBJ1-2 TRBD1 . TRBV5-1 CASSQTTGARGYTF TGCGCCAGCAGCCAAACGACAGGGGCGCGTGGCTACACCTTC
TRBJ2-1 TRBD2 once TRBV27 CASISRGGIYNEQFF TGTGCCAGCATCAGTCGGGGGGGCATCTACAATGAGCAGTTCTTC
TRBJ1-4 . once TRBV5-6 CASSYATNEKLFF TGTGCCAGCAGCTACGCAACTAATGAAAAACTGTTTTTT
TRBJ1-1 TRBD1 . TRBV28 CASSPSTGVNTEAFF TGTGCCAGCAGTCCTTCGACAGGGGTGAACACTGAAGCTTTCTTT
TRBJ1-5 TRBD1 . TRBV15 CATSRTRTGIVAQHF TGTGCCACCAGCAGAACACGGACAGGGATTGTGGCCCAGCATTTT
TRBJ1-1 . once TRBV7-8 CASSLVEHNTEAFF TGTGCCAGCAGCTTAGTTGAGCATAACACTGAAGCTTTCTTT
TRBJ1-5 . . TRBV25-1 CASRDGDQPQHF TGTGCCAGCAGGGACGGCGATCAGCCCCAGCATTTT
TRBJ1-1 . . TRBV7-9 CASSLQSGWNTEAFF TGTGCCAGCAGCTTACAATCTGGATGGAACACTGAAGCTTTCTTT
TRBJ2-5 TRBD2 . TRBV3-1/TRBV3-2 CASSRAGGETQYF TGTGCCAGCAGCCGAGCGGGAGGTGAGACCCAGTACTTC
TRBJ2-1 . . TRBV7-3 CASSFGSFTYNEQFF TGTGCCAGCAGCTTCGGGTCCTTTACCTACAATGAGCAGTTCTTC
TRBJ1-1 . few TRBV6-6 CASRHLSGPTNTEAFF TGTGCCAGCAGGCACCTAAGCGGCCCGACGAACACTGAAGCTTTCTTT
TRBJ2-3 . . TRBV7-8 CASSLARDTQYF TGTGCCAGCAGCCTGGCTAGAGATACGCAGTATTTT
TRBJ2-3 . . TRBV2 CASSPDWPSTDTQYF TGTGCCAGCAGTCCCGACTGGCCTAGCACAGATACGCAGTATTTT
TRBJ2-3 . . TRBV5-1 CASSLRQDTDTQYF TGCGCCAGCAGCCTTCGACAGGACACAGATACGCAGTATTTT
TRBJ1-1 . . TRBV5-1 CASSSQYTEAFF TGCGCCAGCAGCTCACAGTACACTGAAGCTTTCTTT
TRBJ2-7 TRBD2 . TRBV3-1/TRBV3-2 CASSPSGGAYEQYF TGTGCCAGCAGCCCCTCGGGGGGGGCCTACGAGCAGTACTTC
TRBJ1-1 . few TRBV27 CASSSAPFLAEAFF TGTGCCAGCAGTTCGGCCCCTTTCTTGGCTGAAGCTTTCTTT
TRBJ2-3 TRBD1 . TRBV19 CASSRDREVFITQYF TGTGCCAGTAGTAGGGACAGGGAAGTTTTTATTACGCAGTATTTT
TRBJ2-1 . . TRBV19 CASSTSPVPGNEQFF TGTGCCAGTAGTACGTCTCCCGTACCCGGCAATGAGCAGTTCTTC
TRBJ2-7 . . TRBV28 CASSLMGADSYEQYF TGTGCCAGCAGTTTAATGGGGGCAGACTCCTACGAGCAGTACTTC
TRBJ2-7 TRBD2 . TRBV28 CASSPTSGSPFPGEQYF TGTGCCAGCAGTCCAACTAGCGGGAGTCCCTTCCCGGGAGAGCAGTACTTC
TRBJ2-7 . . TRBV14 CASSQDLGYEQYF TGTGCCAGCAGCCAAGATCTCGGCTACGAGCAGTACTTC